Presented here are 6 T cell receptor beta chains from one specimen sequenced in a study of blood T cell repertoires in COVID-19. Assay used: immunoSEQ multiplex PCR; TCRdb lists only in-frame clones, some missing. The repertoire has roughly 250,000 clones, under 90% of them found once; the top ten carry around 2.9%. The sequencing input was peripheral blood. The receptors come from an older woman with active or convalescent COVID-19.

The CDR3 coding sequence is TGTGCCTGGGGGACAGAAAACATTCAGTACTTC. Translating it yields CAWGTENIQYF. The chain carries TRBV30 and TRBJ2-4, with TRBD1 matching 7 bases. CDR3 length: 11 residues. Germline trimming cut 5 bases from V and 5 bases from J; bases unmatched to any gene: 0. Looked up from germline, CDR1 is GTSNPN and CDR2 is SVGIG (reference sequence).

The gene calls are TRBV4-3 and TRBJ2-7; 7 bases line up with TRBD2. V lost 0 bases and J lost 2; bases outside the gene matches: 7. Germline loops: CDR1 LGHNA, CDR2 YSLEER. The CDR3 covers 16 residues. The CDR3 DNA reads as TGCGCCAGCAGCCAAGAGGGGGAGGGGAGACCCTACGAGCAGTACTTC. Translated, it gives CASSQEGEGRPYEQYF.

The chain employs TRBV5-3 and TRBJ2-1, with TRBD1 matching 9 bases. TRBV5-3 is placed among ORFs of uncertain function. The CDR3 is 17 residues long. J gave up 7 bases and V 3 bases, and 14 bases lay outside the gene matches. CDR3 protein: CARSSPGQGYGWNEQFF. The CDR3 DNA reads as TGTGCCAGAAGCTCCCCGGGACAGGGTTACGGGTGGAATGAGCAGTTCTTC.

The rearrangement links TRBV5-6 to TRBJ2-4, with 10 positions matching TRBD2. Germline V gives CDR1 SGHDT, CDR2 YYEEEE. V lost 4 bases, J lost 2 bases, and 6 bases stayed unmatched. The CDR3 runs to 16 residues. CDR3 in DNA: TGTGCCAGCAGCGTCCTAGCGGGGGTAACCAAAAACATTCAGTACTTC. It codes for CASSVLAGVTKNIQYF.

This clone appeared once. This sequence joins TRBV28 and TRBJ2-2; no reliable D call. Trimming took 8 bases from V and 0 from J, leaving 10 bases between them. This CDR3 has 14 amino acids. CDR1 is MDHEN and CDR2 is SYDVKM in the germline V gene. CDR3 sequence reads: CASRARSNTGELFF. CDR3 in DNA: TGTGCCAGCCGCGCCCGTTCGAACACCGGGGAGCTGTTTTTT.

The V gene is TRBV6-6, the J gene TRBJ2-4, with 8 bases aligning to TRBD1. Germline loops: CDR1 MNHNY, CDR2 SVGAGI (reference sequence). The CDR3 is made up of 14 amino acids. Germline trimming cut 7 bases from V and 3 bases from J; bases unmatched to any gene: 5. The CDR3 sequence is CASKDRGLKNIQYF. The DNA for the CDR3 is TGTGCCAGCAAAGACAGGGGACTCAAAAACATTCAGTACTTC.